By sample fraction, the clone carrying this T cell receptor (beta chain) is large (0.1 to 1%). Its antigen is still unknown. This sample was included in a study of T cell repertoires in aging, cancer and after chemotherapy. Rearranged V-D-J TRB sequences were amplified with a mixed TRB-A/B primer pool. TCRdb called the multiplex PCR reads again in MiXCR, with one record for every CDR3 protein. The table includes about 6,200 distinct CDR3 sequences, 27% detected once. This CDR3 region has 14 residues. Trimming at V came to 5 bases and at J to 1 base, leaving 4 bases not matched to a gene. Looked up from germline, CDR1 is ENHRY and CDR2 is SYGVKD. Study results and caveats: Rebound thymic output was suggested by rising median generation probability during chemotherapy in each cancer cohort.

Peripheral blood genomic DNA, not sorted cells or RNA, was the template. V gene TRBV10-3 combines with J gene TRBJ1-1, with 7 positions matching TRBD1. The source of this sequence is a human donor in good health. Sequencing used blood. CDR3 sequence reads: CAISLDRTNTEAFF. The CDR3 nucleotides read TGTGCCATCAGTCTGGACAGGACGAACACTGAAGCTTTCTTT.